This entry lists 8 T cell receptor beta chains sequenced from one sample in a study of cytomegalovirus exposure and HLA in healthy donors. Use of 60 Vbeta and 13 Jbeta primers characterized the PCR. The repertoire was sequenced with immunoSEQ multiplex PCR; TCRdb's copy has only in-frame clones and lacks some. Of some 140,000 clones detected, 60% to 75% appear once; the ten largest clones hold about 2.6%. The source material was PBMCs. The receptors were sampled from a man younger than 35 in good health and CMV-seronegative.

The chain has TRBV5-5 and TRBJ1-6; possible D gene TRBD1, 6 bases. The CDR3 sequence is 17 residues long. Germline V gives CDR1 SGHKS, CDR2 YYEKEE (reference sequence). Between the trimmed V and J ends, which lost 1 base and 0 bases, there was a span of 11 bases. This chain's CDR3 is CASSLTGISSYNSPLHF. The DNA of the CDR3 is TGTGCCAGCAGCTTGACAGGGATCAGCTCCTATAATTCACCCCTCCACTTT.

V gene TRBV28 combines with J gene TRBJ2-1; perhaps TRBD2 as D (7 bases). The V gene lost 11 bases and the J gene lost 14 bases, with 19 bases spanning the gap. The CDR3 spans 11 residues. Germline CDR1 reads MDHEN; CDR2 reads SYDVKM. CDR3 sequence reads: CASSGGRSEFF. CDR3 DNA: TGTGCCTCTTCCGGGGGGCGGTCCGAGTTCTTC.

The chain employs TRBV6-1 and TRBJ2-7; the match to TRBD1 covers 9 bases. The length of the CDR3 is 14 residues. CDR1 MNHNS and CDR2 SASEGT come from the germline V gene. V shed 5 bases and J 2 bases; nucleotides not matched to a gene: 4. The CDR3 nucleotides are TGTGCCAGCAGTAACGGACAGGGGCCCTACGAGCAGTACGTC. This gives the protein CASSNGQGPYEQYV.

The chain links TRBV5-1 to TRBJ2-7; D is perhaps TRBD1 (6 bases). The CDR3 length is 14 residues. Germline V gene lookup returns CDR1 SGHRS and CDR2 YFSETQ. The V end was cut by 3 bases, the J end by 1 base, with 11 bases between. The CDR3 coding sequence is TGCGCCAGCAGCTCCCGGGACACTTCCTACGAGCAGTACTTC. It is translated as CASSSRDTSYEQYF. The whole variable domain, remainder taken from reference TRBV5-1 and TRBJ2-7, is KAGVTQTPRYLIKTRGQQVTLSCSPISGHRSVSWYQQTPGQGLQFLFEYFSETQRNKGNFPGRFSGRQFSNSRSEMNVSTLELGDSALYLCASSSRDTSYEQYFGPGTRLTVT.

V and J are TRBV18 and TRBJ2-1; tentative D call: TRBD1 (5 bases). The V end lost 4 bases, the J end lost 13 bases, and 20 bases lay between the germline ends. This CDR3 has 14 amino acids. Germline CDR1 KGHSH, CDR2 LQKENI. The CDR3 sequence: CASSHSDVRVNQFF. CDR3 in DNA: TGTGCCAGCTCACACAGTGATGTCAGGGTAAATCAGTTCTTC.

V usage is TRBV7-3 and J usage is TRBJ2-7, with 7 bases matching TRBD1. CDR3 length: 14 amino acids. Trimming cost V 5 bases and J 8 bases; bases outside gene matches: 12. The germline V gene encodes CDR1 SGHTA and CDR2 FQGTGA. CDR3 loop: CASSPGGQPAKQYF. The CDR3 nucleotides read TGTGCCAGCAGCCCTGGGGGACAGCCGGCCAAGCAGTACTTC.

V and J are TRBV25-1 and TRBJ2-2, with D hard to call. The CDR3 has 14 amino acids. Germline CDR1 MGHDK, CDR2 SYGVNS. V lost 1 base, J lost 8 bases, and 11 bases lay in between. CDR3 sequence reads: CASSESSEAGELFF. The CDR3, as DNA: TGTGCCAGCAGTGAATCCTCCGAGGCAGGGGAGCTGTTTTTT.

In regard to this clone: The junction departs from the called germline gene at one end, perhaps through a read error. The CDR3 coding sequence is TGTGCCAGCAGTTCCCCTGGGGAGGGTGAAAACAGTCAGTACTTC. Protein sequence: CASSSPGEGENSQYF. This chain uses TRBV28 with TRBJ2-4, with 7 bases lining up with TRBD2. The germline gives CDR1 MDHEN, CDR2 SYDVKM. This CDR3 is built from 15 residues.